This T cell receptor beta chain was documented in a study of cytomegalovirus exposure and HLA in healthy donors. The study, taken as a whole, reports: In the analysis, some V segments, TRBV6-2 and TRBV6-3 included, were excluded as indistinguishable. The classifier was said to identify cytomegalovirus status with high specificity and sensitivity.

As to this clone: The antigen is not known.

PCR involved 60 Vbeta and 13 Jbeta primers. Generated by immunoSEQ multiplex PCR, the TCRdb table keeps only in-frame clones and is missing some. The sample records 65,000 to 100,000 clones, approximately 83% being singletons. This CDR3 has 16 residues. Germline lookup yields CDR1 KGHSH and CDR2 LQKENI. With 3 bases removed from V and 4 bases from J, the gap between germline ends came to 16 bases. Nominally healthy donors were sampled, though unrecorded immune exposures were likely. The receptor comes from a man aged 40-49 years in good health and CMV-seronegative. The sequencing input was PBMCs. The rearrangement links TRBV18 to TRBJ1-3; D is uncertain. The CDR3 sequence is CASSPSGSPAGNTIYF. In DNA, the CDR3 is TGTGCCAGCTCACCCTCCGGGTCCCCTGCGGGAAACACCATATATTTT.